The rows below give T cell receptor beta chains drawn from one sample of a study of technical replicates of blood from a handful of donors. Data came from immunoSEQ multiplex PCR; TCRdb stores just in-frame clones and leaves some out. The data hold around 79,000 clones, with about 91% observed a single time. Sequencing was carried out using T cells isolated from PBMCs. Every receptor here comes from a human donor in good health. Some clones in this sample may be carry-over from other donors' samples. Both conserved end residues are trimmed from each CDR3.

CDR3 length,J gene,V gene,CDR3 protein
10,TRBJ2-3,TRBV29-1,SVWTNTDTQY
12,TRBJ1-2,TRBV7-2,ASSQGQGFYGYT
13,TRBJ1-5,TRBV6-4,ASSEQAGVNQPQH
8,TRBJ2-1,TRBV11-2,ASSSGEQF
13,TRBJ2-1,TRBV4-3,ASSQLLAVDNEQF
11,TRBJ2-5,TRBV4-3,ASSRTRQETQY
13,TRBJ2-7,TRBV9,ASSSGTASLYEQY
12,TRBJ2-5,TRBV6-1,ASSAPRRGETQY
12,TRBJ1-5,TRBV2,ASRTLRGNQPQH
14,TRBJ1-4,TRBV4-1,ASSRTVRGGSEKLF